This T cell receptor beta chain was retrieved from a study of blood T cells in healthy people across ages (dated by TCRdb to between 2014 and 2016). Study-level background: In model experiments, roughly one uniquely barcoded TCR beta cDNA molecule per two T cells was captured by template switching. Age-related changes in TCR beta repertoire diversity were measured in the study by deep sequencing normalized with unique cDNA molecular identifiers. Four age groups were formed from the donors: young (average 16 years), middle-aged (around 39), aged (approximately 60) and long-lived (roughly 88). To avoid experimental bias, donors of different ages were spread randomly across the sequencing lanes. Two additional independent replicas of 1 million unique cDNA reads from the same blood draw were analyzed for two donors (one aged 18 to 30 and one aged 80 or older).

Overall results and qualifications from the work: Bulk unsorted PBMC profiling prevented conclusive comparison of naive and antigen-experienced compartments. A strong correlation was found between observed TCR beta diversity and the percentage of naive T cells measured by flow cytometry. Compared with the aged group, more naive CD4+ T cells, fewer expanded clones and increased TCR diversity were shown by the long-lived group, suggesting age selection. Because the CMV infection status of the donors was unknown, age-related changes in expanded clonotypes may potentially have been confounded. As age increased, observed TCR beta diversity per million T cells dropped in a roughly linear way, and a significant reduction was already evident by age 40. Estimates of total diversity based on one million sequenced T cells were considered lower bounds and underestimates.

The approximately 41 donors, aged 6 to 90 years, were systemically healthy Caucasian individuals from Russia. Each donor gave ten milliliters of peripheral blood, drawn into EDTA-treated Vacutainer tubes. PBMCs were isolated by Ficoll-Paque density-gradient centrifugation, with at least 6 million obtained per sample. Trizol reagent was used to extract total RNA from PBMCs, with at least 6 micrograms per sample. The percentages of naive CD45RAhigh/CD27high T cells were determined by flow cytometry on a PBMC aliquot from every donor. This clonotype was counted between two and nine times. What antigen it recognizes has not been identified. No much larger clonotype is one base removed from it; base qualities were not supplied. The protocol used for the library was 5' RACE. A second roughly 6 to 11 cycle PCR used a sample-barcoded 5' primer and a J-beta primer mix. A template-switch 5' adaptor carrying 12 random nucleotides introduced a unique molecular identifier onto each TCR beta cDNA molecule. At least 3 million CDR3-containing paired-end reads were obtained from each sample. All of the RNA was converted into first-strand cDNA using the Mint cDNA synthesis kit, with a TRBC-specific oligonucleotide serving as the primer. After uracil-DNA glycosylase treatment, a first 18-cycle PCR used universal primers M1SS and BC2_uni_R on all cDNA. Per the authors' processing: Each sample was normalized by randomly selecting 1 million high-quality reads, each carrying a distinct molecular identifier. Reads with shared molecular identifiers were discarded instead of being binned into consensus sequences. MiTCR, run with a Q25 quality threshold and the strictest error-elimination algorithm, handled CDR3 identification, clonotype clustering and error correction. A nonparametric unseen species model with Euler transformation was used to estimate a lower bound on total TCR beta diversity. TCRdb cleaned the public reads at Q25 with fastp, built clones with MiXCR and kept in-frame beta chains. All rows with the same CDR3 protein become a single entry with the most common DNA and genes. What appears here as the V and J calls and clone size reflects TCRdb's work, not the paper's. The sample has around 1,800,000 distinct CDR3 sequences on record, more than 35% of them singletons. Of the sample, roughly 23% falls within the top ten clones.

The sequencing input was blood. The clonotype originates from a human donor in good health.

CDR3 sequence: CASSQDGEGLKYNEQFF. The sequence in DNA is TGCGCCAGCAGCCAAGATGGAGAGGGATTAAAGTACAATGAGCAGTTCTTC. The rearranged segments are TRBV4-3 and TRBJ2-1, with a tentative D gene TRBD2 over 5 matching bases. V is pared back by 0 bases and J by 4 bases, with 16 bases lying between the germline termini. CDR1 and CDR2, looked up from the germline V gene, are LGHNA and YSLEER. The cysteine opens and the phenylalanine closes a CDR3 of 17 amino acids. The kept DNA is CDR3 alone, 51 bases in frame from the first base.